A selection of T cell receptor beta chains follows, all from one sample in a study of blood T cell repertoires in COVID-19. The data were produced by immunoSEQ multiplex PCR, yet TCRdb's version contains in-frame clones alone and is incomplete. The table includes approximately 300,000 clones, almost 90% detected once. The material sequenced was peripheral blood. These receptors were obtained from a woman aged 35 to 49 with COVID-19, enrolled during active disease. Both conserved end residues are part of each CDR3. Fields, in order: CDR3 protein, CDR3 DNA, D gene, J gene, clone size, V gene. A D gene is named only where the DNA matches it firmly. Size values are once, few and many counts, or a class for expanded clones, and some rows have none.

cdr3_aa: CASSPDRGRENIQYF
cdr3_nt: TGTGCCAGCTCACCCGACAGGGGAAGGGAAAACATTCAGTACTTC
d_call: TRBD1
j_call: TRBJ2-4
clone_size: -
v_call: TRBV18

cdr3_aa: CASSLESSYEQYF
cdr3_nt: TGTGCCAGCAGCTTGGAGAGCTCCTACGAGCAGTACTTC
d_call: -
j_call: TRBJ2-7
clone_size: -
v_call: TRBV7-9

cdr3_aa: CASSIDPFMPQHF
cdr3_nt: TGTGCCAGTAGTATAGACCCCTTTATGCCCCAGCATTTT
d_call: -
j_call: TRBJ1-5
clone_size: once
v_call: TRBV19

cdr3_aa: CASSLDEGATQYF
cdr3_nt: TGCGCCAGCAGCTTGGATGAGGGGGCGACCCAGTACTTC
d_call: TRBD1
j_call: TRBJ2-5
clone_size: -
v_call: TRBV5-1

cdr3_aa: CASSLEWTGNTEAFF
cdr3_nt: TGTGCCAGCAGCTTAGAATGGACAGGGAACACTGAAGCTTTCTTT
d_call: TRBD1
j_call: TRBJ1-1
clone_size: few
v_call: TRBV11-2

cdr3_aa: CASSLANRENYGYTF
cdr3_nt: TGCGCCAGCAGCTTGGCAAACAGAGAAAACTATGGCTACACCTTC
d_call: -
j_call: TRBJ1-2
clone_size: -
v_call: TRBV5-1

cdr3_aa: CASSWGQGPIIETQYF
cdr3_nt: TGTGCCAGCAGCTGGGGACAGGGGCCCATCATAGAGACCCAGTACTTC
d_call: TRBD1
j_call: TRBJ2-5
clone_size: -
v_call: TRBV14

cdr3_aa: CASSFSSSGNTIYF
cdr3_nt: TGTGCCAGCAGCTTTTCCAGCTCTGGAAACACCATATATTTT
d_call: -
j_call: TRBJ1-3
clone_size: -
v_call: TRBV5-4

cdr3_aa: CASSLDPAGRETQYF
cdr3_nt: TGTGCCAGCAGCTTAGATCCAGCAGGGCGGGAGACCCAGTACTTC
d_call: -
j_call: TRBJ2-5
clone_size: -
v_call: TRBV11-2

cdr3_aa: CSASFPGGTRTGELFF
cdr3_nt: TGCAGTGCTAGTTTCCCCGGGGGTACACGCACCGGGGAGCTGTTTTTT
d_call: -
j_call: TRBJ2-2
clone_size: -
v_call: TRBV20-1

cdr3_aa: CASSMSMNTEAFF
cdr3_nt: TGCGCCAGCAGCATGTCTATGAACACTGAAGCTTTCTTT
d_call: -
j_call: TRBJ1-1
clone_size: -
v_call: TRBV5-1

cdr3_aa: CASSLQGARSSPLHF
cdr3_nt: TGTGCCAGCAGCTTACAGGGGGCGCGGAGTTCACCCCTCCACTTT
d_call: TRBD1
j_call: TRBJ1-6
clone_size: -
v_call: TRBV7-9

cdr3_aa: CASSVGDLSYEQYF
cdr3_nt: TGTGCCAGCAGCGTAGGAGACTTATCCTACGAGCAGTACTTC
d_call: -
j_call: TRBJ2-7
clone_size: -
v_call: TRBV9

cdr3_aa: CASSYFWDRVDGYTF
cdr3_nt: TGTGCCAGCAGTTACTTCTGGGACAGGGTGGACGGCTACACCTTC
d_call: TRBD1
j_call: TRBJ1-2
clone_size: -
v_call: TRBV6-2/TRBV6-3

cdr3_aa: CASSQGQNTEAFF
cdr3_nt: TGCGCCAGCAGCCAGGGACAGAACACTGAAGCTTTCTTT
d_call: -
j_call: TRBJ1-1
clone_size: once
v_call: TRBV5-1

cdr3_aa: CASSRNPPRGTGNTIYF
cdr3_nt: TGTGCCAGCAGTCGGAACCCCCCCAGGGGGACTGGAAACACCATATATTTT
d_call: TRBD1
j_call: TRBJ1-3
clone_size: once
v_call: TRBV27

cdr3_aa: CASSHPIGRGVNTEAFF
cdr3_nt: TGCGCCAGCAGCCATCCTATTGGCAGGGGGGTGAACACTGAAGCTTTCTTT
d_call: TRBD1
j_call: TRBJ1-1
clone_size: few
v_call: TRBV4-1

cdr3_aa: CASSLGRGGSRNSPLHF
cdr3_nt: TGTGCCAGCAGCTTGGGGAGGGGTGGAAGTCGTAATTCACCCCTCCACTTT
d_call: -
j_call: TRBJ1-6
clone_size: -
v_call: TRBV5-4

cdr3_aa: CASSYSAVGPEAFF
cdr3_nt: TGTGCCAGCAGTTACTCCGCAGTGGGCCCTGAAGCTTTCTTT
d_call: -
j_call: TRBJ1-1
clone_size: once
v_call: TRBV6-2/TRBV6-3

cdr3_aa: CASSPSGQVVHF
cdr3_nt: TGTGCCAGCTCACCATCCGGACAGGTTGTTCACTTC
d_call: TRBD1
j_call: TRBJ2-7
clone_size: -
v_call: TRBV18

cdr3_aa: CASSLGTFNQPQHF
cdr3_nt: TGTGCCAGCTCACTCGGGACTTTCAATCAGCCCCAGCATTTT
d_call: -
j_call: TRBJ1-5
clone_size: -
v_call: TRBV18

cdr3_aa: CASPRWTGELFF
cdr3_nt: TGTGCCAGTCCGCGGTGGACCGGGGAGCTGTTTTTT
d_call: -
j_call: TRBJ2-2
clone_size: once
v_call: TRBV7-9

cdr3_aa: CASSSRTSGTGELFF
cdr3_nt: TGCGCCAGCAGCTCTAGGACTAGCGGCACCGGGGAGCTGTTTTTT
d_call: TRBD2
j_call: TRBJ2-2
clone_size: once
v_call: TRBV4-1

cdr3_aa: CASSAGTGAYNEQFF
cdr3_nt: TGTGCCAGTAGCGCCGGGACAGGGGCCTACAATGAGCAGTTCTTC
d_call: TRBD1
j_call: TRBJ2-1
clone_size: -
v_call: TRBV19

cdr3_aa: CASSTGTGSYSGNTIYF
cdr3_nt: TGTGCCAGTAGTACCGGGACAGGCTCCTACTCTGGAAACACCATATATTTT
d_call: TRBD1
j_call: TRBJ1-3
clone_size: -
v_call: TRBV19

cdr3_aa: CASLNGGGGYQETQYF
cdr3_nt: TGTGCCAGCCTCAATGGGGGCGGTGGGTACCAAGAGACCCAGTACTTC
d_call: -
j_call: TRBJ2-5
clone_size: -
v_call: TRBV28

cdr3_aa: CASSLGGGDSPLHF
cdr3_nt: TGTGCCAGCAGCTTAGGTGGAGGTGATTCACCCCTCCACTTT
d_call: -
j_call: TRBJ1-6
clone_size: -
v_call: TRBV7-9

cdr3_aa: CASSQDPPGAAFYNEQFF
cdr3_nt: TGTGCCAGTAGTCAAGATCCTCCAGGGGCGGCTTTTTACAATGAGCAGTTCTTC
d_call: -
j_call: TRBJ2-1
clone_size: -
v_call: TRBV19

cdr3_aa: CASSRLAGNEQFF
cdr3_nt: TGTGCCAGCTCGAGACTAGCGGGAAATGAGCAGTTCTTC
d_call: TRBD2
j_call: TRBJ2-1
clone_size: -
v_call: TRBV7-3

cdr3_aa: CASSSGQGHIWGYTF
cdr3_nt: TGTGCCAGCAGCTCGGGACAGGGGCATATTTGGGGCTACACCTTC
d_call: TRBD1
j_call: TRBJ1-2
clone_size: -
v_call: TRBV5-6

cdr3_aa: CASSLSGTFYGYTF
cdr3_nt: TGTGCCAGCAGTTTATCCGGGACTTTTTATGGCTACACCTTC
d_call: -
j_call: TRBJ1-2
clone_size: -
v_call: TRBV28

cdr3_aa: CASSLLGTGIKDSPLHF
cdr3_nt: TGCGCCAGCAGCTTGTTAGGGACAGGGATCAAGGATTCACCCCTCCACTTT
d_call: TRBD1
j_call: TRBJ1-6
clone_size: -
v_call: TRBV5-1

cdr3_aa: CATSRGGSGYNEQFF
cdr3_nt: TGTGCCACCAGCAGAGGAGGTAGCGGATACAATGAGCAGTTCTTC
d_call: -
j_call: TRBJ2-1
clone_size: -
v_call: TRBV15

cdr3_aa: CASSLKEGKNIQYF
cdr3_nt: TGTGCCAGCAGCTTAAAGGAGGGCAAAAACATTCAGTACTTC
d_call: -
j_call: TRBJ2-4
clone_size: -
v_call: TRBV7-2

cdr3_aa: CASSLGRGQGGNTIYF
cdr3_nt: TGTGCCAGCAGCTTAGGGCGGGGGCAGGGTGGAAACACCATATATTTT
d_call: -
j_call: TRBJ1-3
clone_size: -
v_call: TRBV7-6

cdr3_aa: CASSPGTGSYEQYF
cdr3_nt: TGTGCCAGCTCACCGGGGACAGGGTCCTACGAGCAGTACTTC
d_call: TRBD1
j_call: TRBJ2-7
clone_size: -
v_call: TRBV18

cdr3_aa: CASIILGQGNTEAFF
cdr3_nt: TGTGCCAGCATTATTCTCGGACAGGGTAACACTGAAGCTTTCTTT
d_call: TRBD1
j_call: TRBJ1-1
clone_size: -
v_call: TRBV6-6

cdr3_aa: CASTYSEDRALFF
cdr3_nt: TGTGCCAGCACCTATTCAGAGGACAGGGCGTTGTTTTTT
d_call: TRBD1
j_call: TRBJ1-4
clone_size: -
v_call: TRBV6-6

cdr3_aa: CASSVAGLEGQPQHF
cdr3_nt: TGTGCCAGCAGCGTAGCTGGTCTTGAGGGACAGCCCCAGCATTTT
d_call: -
j_call: TRBJ1-5
clone_size: once
v_call: TRBV9

cdr3_aa: CASSLTSGEYNEQFF
cdr3_nt: TGTGCCAGCAGCCTTACTAGCGGAGAATACAATGAGCAGTTCTTC
d_call: TRBD2
j_call: TRBJ2-1
clone_size: -
v_call: TRBV9

cdr3_aa: CAWAPRVNYGYTF
cdr3_nt: TGTGCCTGGGCCCCGAGGGTGAACTATGGCTACACCTTC
d_call: -
j_call: TRBJ1-2
clone_size: once
v_call: TRBV30

cdr3_aa: CASSQRTGTNYGYTF
cdr3_nt: TGCGCCAGCAGCCAGCGGACAGGGACTAACTATGGCTACACCTTC
d_call: TRBD1
j_call: TRBJ1-2
clone_size: -
v_call: TRBV4-3

cdr3_aa: CASREDRGRNQPQHF
cdr3_nt: TGCGCCAGCAGGGAGGACAGGGGACGGAATCAGCCCCAGCATTTT
d_call: TRBD1
j_call: TRBJ1-5
clone_size: -
v_call: TRBV10-2

cdr3_aa: CASSSGTWSRPQHF
cdr3_nt: TGTGCCAGCAGCTCGGGGACTTGGAGTAGGCCCCAGCATTTT
d_call: -
j_call: TRBJ1-5
clone_size: -
v_call: TRBV27

cdr3_aa: CASSQRGALGYTF
cdr3_nt: TGCGCCAGCAGCCAGCGCGGCGCTTTGGGCTACACCTTC
d_call: -
j_call: TRBJ1-2
clone_size: few
v_call: TRBV4-1

cdr3_aa: CASSSMDRGSGELFF
cdr3_nt: TGTGCCAGCAGCTCAATGGATCGGGGGTCCGGGGAGCTGTTTTTT
d_call: -
j_call: TRBJ2-2
clone_size: -
v_call: TRBV7-6